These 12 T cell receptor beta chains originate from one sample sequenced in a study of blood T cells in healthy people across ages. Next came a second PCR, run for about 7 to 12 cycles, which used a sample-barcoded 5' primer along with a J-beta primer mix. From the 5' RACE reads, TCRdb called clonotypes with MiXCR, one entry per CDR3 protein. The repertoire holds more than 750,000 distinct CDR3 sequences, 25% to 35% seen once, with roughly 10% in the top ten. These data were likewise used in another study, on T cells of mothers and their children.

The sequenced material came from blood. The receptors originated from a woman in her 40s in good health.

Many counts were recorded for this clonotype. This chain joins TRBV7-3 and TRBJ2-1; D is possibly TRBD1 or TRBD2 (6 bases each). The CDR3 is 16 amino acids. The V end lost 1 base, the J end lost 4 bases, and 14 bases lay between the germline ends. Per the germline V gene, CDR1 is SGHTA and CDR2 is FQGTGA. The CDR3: CASSLSSGAEYNEQFF. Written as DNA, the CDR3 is TGTGCCAGCAGCTTAAGCTCGGGGGCCGAATACAATGAGCAGTTCTTC.

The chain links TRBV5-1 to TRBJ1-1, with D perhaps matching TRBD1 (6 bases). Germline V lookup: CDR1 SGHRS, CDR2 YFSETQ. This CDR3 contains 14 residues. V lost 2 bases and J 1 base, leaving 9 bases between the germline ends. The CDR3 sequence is CASSFGQRNTEAFF. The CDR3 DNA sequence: TGCGCCAGCAGCTTCGGACAGAGGAACACTGAAGCTTTCTTT.

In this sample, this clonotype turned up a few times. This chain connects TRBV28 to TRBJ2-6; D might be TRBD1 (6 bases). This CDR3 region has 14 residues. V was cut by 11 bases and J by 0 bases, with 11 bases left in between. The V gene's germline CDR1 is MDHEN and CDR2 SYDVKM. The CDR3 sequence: CAAGESSGANVLTF. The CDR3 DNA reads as TGTGCCGCAGGGGAGAGCTCTGGGGCCAACGTCCTGACTTTC. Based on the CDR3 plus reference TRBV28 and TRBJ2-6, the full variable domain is DVKVTQSSRYLVKRTGEKVFLECVQDMDHENMFWYRQDPGLGLRLIYFSYDVKMKEKGDIPEGYSVSREKKERFSLILESASTNQTSMYLCAAGESSGANVLTFGAGSRLTVL.

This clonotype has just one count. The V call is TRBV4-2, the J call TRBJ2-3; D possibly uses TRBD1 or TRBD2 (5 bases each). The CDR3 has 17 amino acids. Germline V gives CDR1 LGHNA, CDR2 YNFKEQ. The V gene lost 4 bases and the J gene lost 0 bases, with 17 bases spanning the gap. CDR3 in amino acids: CASSPMGTASSTDTQYF. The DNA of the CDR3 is TGTGCCAGCAGCCCTATGGGGACGGCCTCTAGCACAGATACGCAGTATTTT.

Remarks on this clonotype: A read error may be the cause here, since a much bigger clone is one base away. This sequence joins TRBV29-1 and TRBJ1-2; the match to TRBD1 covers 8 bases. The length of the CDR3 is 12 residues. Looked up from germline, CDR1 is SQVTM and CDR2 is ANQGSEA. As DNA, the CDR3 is TGCAGCGCATACCGACAGGGGTCGGGCTGCACCTTC. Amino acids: CSAYRQGSGCTF.

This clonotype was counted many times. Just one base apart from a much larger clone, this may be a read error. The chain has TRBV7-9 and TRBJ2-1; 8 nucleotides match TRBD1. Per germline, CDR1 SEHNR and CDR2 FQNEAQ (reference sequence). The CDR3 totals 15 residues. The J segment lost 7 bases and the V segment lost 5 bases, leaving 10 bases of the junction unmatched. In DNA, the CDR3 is TGTGCCAGCAGCCCTGGACAGGGCGGTGGAAATGAGCAGTTCTTC. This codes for CASSPGQGGGNEQFF.

In nucleotides, the CDR3 is TGTGCCAGCAGCTCTGGGACAGGGACTCCGGGAGAGCAGTACTTC. Protein sequence: CASSSGTGTPGEQYF. The rearrangement joins TRBV7-9 to TRBJ2-7, with 9 bases lining up with TRBD1. J was trimmed by 7 bases and V by 4 bases; bases with no gene match: 11. The germline V gene encodes CDR1 SEHNR and CDR2 FQNEAQ (reference sequence). The CDR3 contains 15 residues.

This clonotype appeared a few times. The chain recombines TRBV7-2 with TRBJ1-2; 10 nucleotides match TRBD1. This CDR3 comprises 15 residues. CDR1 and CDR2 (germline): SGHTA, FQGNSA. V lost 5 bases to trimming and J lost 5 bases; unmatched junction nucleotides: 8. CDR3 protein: CASSPIRTGGYGYTF. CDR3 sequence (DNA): TGTGCCAGCAGCCCCATTCGGACAGGGGGTTATGGCTACACCTTC.

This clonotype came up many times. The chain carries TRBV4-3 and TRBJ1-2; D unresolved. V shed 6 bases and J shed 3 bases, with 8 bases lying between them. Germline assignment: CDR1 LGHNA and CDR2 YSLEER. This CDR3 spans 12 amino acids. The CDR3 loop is CASSSRDYGYTF. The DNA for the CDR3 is TGCGCCAGCAGTTCCCGGGACTATGGCTACACCTTC.

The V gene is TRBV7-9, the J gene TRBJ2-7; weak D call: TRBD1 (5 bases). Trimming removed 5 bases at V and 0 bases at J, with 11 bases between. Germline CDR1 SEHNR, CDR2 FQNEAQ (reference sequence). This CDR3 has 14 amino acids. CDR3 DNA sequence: TGTGCCAGCAGCCAGGGTTCCACCTCCTACGAGCAGTACTTC. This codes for CASSQGSTSYEQYF.

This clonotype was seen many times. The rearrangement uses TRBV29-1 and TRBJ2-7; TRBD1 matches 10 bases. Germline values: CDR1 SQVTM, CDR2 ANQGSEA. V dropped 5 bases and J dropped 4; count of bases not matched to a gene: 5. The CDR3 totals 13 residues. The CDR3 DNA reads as TGCAGCGTTCGGCGGGACAGGGGTTACGAGCAGTACTTC. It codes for CSVRRDRGYEQYF.

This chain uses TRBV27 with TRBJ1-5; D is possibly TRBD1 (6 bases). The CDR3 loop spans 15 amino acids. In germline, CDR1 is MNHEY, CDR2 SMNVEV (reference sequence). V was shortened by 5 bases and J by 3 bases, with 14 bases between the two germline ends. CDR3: CASSPIRDTNQPQHF. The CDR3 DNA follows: TGTGCCAGCAGTCCTATCAGGGACACCAATCAGCCCCAGCATTTT.